A selection of T cell receptor beta chains follows, all from one sample in a study of spatial heterogeneity in lung cancer. TCRdb re-derived calls from the 5' RACE reads in MiXCR, one entry per CDR3 protein. There are several thousand distinct CDR3 sequences in the sample; 14% occur only once, and 7% to 9% lies in the top ten. This specimen consisted of lung tumor tissue, obtained at surgery. The source is a female donor with early-stage non-small cell lung cancer. Both conserved end residues are part of each CDR3.

j_call	v_call	cdr3_aa
TRBJ2-7	TRBV20-1	CSASETRRGGLKEQYF
TRBJ2-7	TRBV15	CATSKVGVHEQYF
TRBJ1-6	TRBV28	CASSLVEMEPPLHF
TRBJ2-7	TRBV27	CASSFGGGGEQYF
TRBJ2-1	TRBV2	CASSGPGPQSYNEQFF
TRBJ1-1	TRBV5-1	CASREWGARNTEAFF
TRBJ1-2	TRBV5-5	CASRGLLSYSYTF
TRBJ1-2	TRBV7-9	CASSLGQSNYGYTF
TRBJ2-6	TRBV27	CASTPGANVLTF
TRBJ1-3	TRBV6-1	CASSRDSRSGNTIYF
TRBJ2-5	TRBV6-2/TRBV6-3	CASRKLVLAQYQETQYF
TRBJ1-2	TRBV12-3/TRBV12-4	CASTIGLPLYYGYTF
TRBJ2-5	TRBV4-3	CASSPRSGGQETQYF
TRBJ2-7	TRBV20-1	CSAYDRVTPYEQYF
TRBJ2-1	TRBV24-1	CATSSPNEQFF
TRBJ2-5	TRBV20-1	CSVYRSGGQETQYF
TRBJ2-7	TRBV5-1	CASSLAPVGGNYEQYF
TRBJ2-3	TRBV20-1	CSARYLGLQELSTDTQYF
TRBJ2-2	TRBV7-9	CASSWTGNTGELFF
TRBJ1-3	TRBV10-1	CASSPTGVKGNTIYF
TRBJ2-2	TRBV7-6	CASSLGLAGGTGELFF
TRBJ1-6	TRBV3-1	CASSQGQAANPLHF
TRBJ2-7	TRBV19	CASSIIGGAANPYEQYF
TRBJ1-5	TRBV20-1	CSARQAGLSSNQPQHF
TRBJ1-5	TRBV12-3/TRBV12-4	CASSFGHGNQPQHF
TRBJ1-2	TRBV20-1	CSARRQGYGYTF
TRBJ1-5	TRBV9	CASSAFGTVGQPQHF
TRBJ1-2	TRBV12-3/TRBV12-4	CASTETNYGYTF
TRBJ2-1	TRBV25-1	CASSLEDEQFF
TRBJ1-1	TRBV12-3/TRBV12-4	CASTPGPPDPLAFF
TRBJ2-4	TRBV20-1	CSHTQTHLAKNIQYF
TRBJ2-3	TRBV5-4	CASSPLGADTQYF
TRBJ2-1	TRBV20-1	CSTLAPSGGVDEQFF
TRBJ2-3	TRBV12-3/TRBV12-4	CASSFQTIRTEQWADTQYF
TRBJ2-7	TRBV6-1	CASLESNFYEQYF
TRBJ1-2	TRBV7-3	CASSLRPALTGPYGYTF
TRBJ1-2	TRBV2	CASKTGRYGYTF
TRBJ2-3	TRBV20-1	CSARQQLSSADTQYF
TRBJ1-2	TRBV30	CAWSPPGRSYGYTF
TRBJ2-6	TRBV6-5	CASSRTRTSRSGANVLTF
TRBJ2-1	TRBV5-1	CASRGEAGRVAEQFF
TRBJ2-2	TRBV28	CASSPPGAGAGELFF
TRBJ2-5	TRBV10-3	CAISDPEEGETQYF
TRBJ1-6	TRBV20-1	CSAAQGGFTSPLHF
TRBJ2-5	TRBV28	CASSPGQGFAETQYF
TRBJ2-3	TRBV4-1	CASSQGVQGTDTQYF
TRBJ1-3	TRBV13	CASSLPSSGNTIYF
TRBJ1-2	TRBV28	CASSLGQGNYGYTF
TRBJ2-4	TRBV7-8	CASSLGSQRGKNIQYF
TRBJ2-1	TRBV11-2	CASSSLLRGGREQFF
TRBJ2-5	TRBV7-2	CASSLAPETQYF
TRBJ2-3	TRBV29-1	CSTFGTYTDTQYF
TRBJ1-5	TRBV12-3/TRBV12-4	CASSSGPGGYNQPQHF
TRBJ2-6	TRBV28	CASTDPSGANVLTF
TRBJ1-2	TRBV7-9	CASSGSVDRGAYGYTF